A single T cell receptor beta chain is shown here with its context. Its antigen remains unknown. V lost 6 bases to trimming and J lost 5 bases; unmatched junction nucleotides: 6. The CDR3 is 14 residues long. From germline, CDR1 is MNHEY and CDR2 SVGAGI. An oligo carrying a UMI was ligated to the cDNA 3' end. First-round PCR used 3 to 4 cycles and beta primers RC1.1 and RC1.2 covering TRBC1 and TRBC2. From the UMI-ligation and nested PCR reads, TCRdb called clonotypes with MiXCR, one entry per CDR3 protein. This table has approximately 60,000 distinct CDR3 sequences, around 12% appearing once. Unfractionated PBMC were spiked with known numbers of KT2 clone cells. These data originate in a study of quantifying T cell responses using KT2 cells. Study-wide context: RNA was reverse transcribed with TCR alpha and beta constant-region primers.

Regarding the study as a whole: Input KT2 cell number predicted KT2 alpha and beta sequence counts linearly over several orders of magnitude.

The chain joins TRBV6-5 to TRBJ1-4; 7 bases are a match to TRBD1. Sequenced: PBMCs spiked with cells of the T cell clone KT2. The sequence was collected from a human donor. The CDR3, as DNA: TGTGCCAGCAGGCCAGGGGGGGGGAATGAAAAACTGTTTTTT. This gives the protein CASRPGGGNEKLFF.